Here is one T cell receptor (beta chain) with its context. The data were obtained in a study of blood T cell repertoires in COVID-19. The data were produced by immunoSEQ multiplex PCR, yet TCRdb's version contains in-frame clones alone and is incomplete. The sample shows just under 350,000 clones, 88% of them seen only once. Followed over time, Seattle patients had been enrolled while infection was active. The TCR sequence derives from a woman in her sixties or seventies with COVID-19, enrolled during active disease. Sequencing was performed on peripheral blood.

CDR3 DNA: TGCGCCAGCAGCCTCCCCGGGACTAGCTACGAGCAGTACTTC. It codes for CASSLPGTSYEQYF. The chain carries TRBV4-1 and TRBJ2-7; 8 bases fit TRBD2. J was trimmed by 3 bases and V by 4 bases; bases with no gene match: 5. Germline V gives CDR1 MGHRA, CDR2 YSYEKL. The CDR3 spans 14 residues.